What follows is one TCR beta chain and its context. Its cognate antigen is unknown. A multiplex PCR was run with 60 Vbeta primers and 13 Jbeta primers. Some clones are missing from TCRdb's copy, which holds only in-frame ones; the method was immunoSEQ multiplex PCR. Of about 94,000 clones listed, approximately 66% are singletons. The CDR3 contains 19 residues. J was trimmed by 8 bases and V by 2 bases; bases with no gene match: 20. Germline assignment: CDR1 SGHVT and CDR2 SQSDAQ. The data stem from a study of cytomegalovirus exposure and HLA in healthy donors. The wider study: An early data release held approximately 85 million unique TCRs from HLA-typed donors. Findings and limits, study-wide: TCR beta chains numbering 164 were designated cytomegalovirus-associated. Later, TCR association rates were found to vary by HLA locus, highest for DRB1 and lowest for HLA-C. Rarity held for most TCR sequences, but there were some public TCRs that occurred in many donors.

The sequence was obtained from a young man in good health and CMV-seronegative. This chain connects TRBV7-4 to TRBJ2-2; 7 nucleotides line up with TRBD2. The sample was PBMCs. The chain's CDR3 is CASSLLKWRGAGYKGELFF. The CDR3 region has the DNA TGTGCCAGCAGCTTATTGAAATGGCGGGGAGCGGGGTATAAAGGGGAGCTGTTTTTT.